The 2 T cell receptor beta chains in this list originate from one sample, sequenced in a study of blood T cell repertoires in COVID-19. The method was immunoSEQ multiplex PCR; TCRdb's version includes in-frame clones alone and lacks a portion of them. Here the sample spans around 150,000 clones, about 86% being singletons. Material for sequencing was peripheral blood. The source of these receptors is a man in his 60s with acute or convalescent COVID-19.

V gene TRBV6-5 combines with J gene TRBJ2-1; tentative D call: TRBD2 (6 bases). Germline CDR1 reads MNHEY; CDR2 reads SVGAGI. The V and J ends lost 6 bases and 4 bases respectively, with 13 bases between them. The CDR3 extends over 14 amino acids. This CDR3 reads CASSAGRIYNEQFF. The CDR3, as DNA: TGTGCCAGCAGCGCGGGGCGGATTTACAATGAGCAGTTCTTC.

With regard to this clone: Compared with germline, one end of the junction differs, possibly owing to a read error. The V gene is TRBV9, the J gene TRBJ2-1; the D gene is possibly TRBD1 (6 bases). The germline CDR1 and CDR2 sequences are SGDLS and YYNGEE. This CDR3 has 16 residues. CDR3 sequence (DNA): TGTGCCAGCAGCGACAACAGGGATCGTACGGACAAGGAGCAGTTCTTC. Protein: CASSDNRDRTDKEQFF.